This entry concerns a single TCR beta chain. This record belongs to a study of blood T cell repertoires in COVID-19. TCRdb's copy holds only in-frame clones and misses some; the assay was immunoSEQ multiplex PCR. The data contain about 260,000 clones, around 86% of them singletons. CDR1 MNHNY and CDR2 SVGAGI come from the germline V gene (reference sequence). V was clipped by 0 bases and J by 0 bases, with 5 bases between them. The CDR3 runs 14 residues. The chain carries TRBV6-6 and TRBJ1-2; no firm D call. The receptor comes from a woman aged 55-70 years with COVID-19, enrolled during active disease. Sequenced input: peripheral blood. Written as DNA, the CDR3 is TGTGCCAGCAGTTACTCGTTTACTAACTATGGCTACACCTTC. Amino acid sequence: CASSYSFTNYGYTF.